This T cell receptor (beta chain) was profiled in a study of cytomegalovirus exposure and HLA in healthy donors. This PCR relied on a set of 60 Vbeta primers and 13 Jbeta primers. The protocol was immunoSEQ multiplex PCR, while the TCRdb copy is restricted to in-frame clones and leaves out a portion. The sample shows approximately 120,000 clones, roughly a sixth of them seen only once. Between the trimmed V and J ends, which lost 5 bases and 0 bases, there was a span of 11 bases. The germline V gene encodes CDR1 SGHRS and CDR2 YFSETQ. The CDR3 runs to 15 residues. This rearrangement joins TRBV5-1 to TRBJ2-2; maybe TRBD2 (6 bases). The TCR comes from a female donor in good health and CMV-seropositive. The source material was PBMCs. For the CDR3, the DNA is TGCGCCAGCAGGGAGGGGCAGTCGAACACCGGGGAGCTGTTTTTT. Its protein is CASREGQSNTGELFF.